Each of the 5 T cell receptor beta chains below was sequenced from the same sample in a study of cytomegalovirus exposure and HLA in healthy donors. The PCR contained 60 Vbeta and 13 Jbeta primers. Generated by immunoSEQ multiplex PCR, the TCRdb table keeps only in-frame clones and is missing some. The top ten hold 1.4% to 1.5% of the sample, which has about 140,000 clones, almost 85% seen once. The sample consisted of PBMCs. The receptors here all came from a man aged 25 to 40 in good health and CMV-seropositive.

The gene calls are TRBV9 and TRBJ2-5, with D possibly matching TRBD2 (7 bases). Trimming removed 3 bases at V and 3 bases at J, with 18 bases between. Germline loops: CDR1 SGDLS, CDR2 YYNGEE. The CDR3 is made up of 16 amino acids. This CDR3 is CASSARGRAGKETQYF. The DNA of the CDR3 is TGTGCCAGCAGCGCGAGGGGGAGGGCCGGGAAAGAGACCCAGTACTTC.

The chain links TRBV6-1 to TRBJ2-7; D is undetermined. The CDR3 contains 13 residues. Per germline, CDR1 MNHNS and CDR2 SASEGT. V lost 1 base and J 2 bases, leaving 6 bases between the germline ends. DNA of the CDR3: TGTGCCAGCAGTGAAGTCAGTCCCTACGAGCAGTACTTC. Protein product: CASSEVSPYEQYF.

This clone was recorded a few times. The chain combines TRBV6-5 with TRBJ2-7; 9 bases are a match to TRBD1. The CDR3 is made up of 14 amino acids. Germline-derived CDR1 and CDR2 are MNHEY and SVGAGI. The V and J ends lost 5 bases and 7 bases, in that order; junction bases with no gene match: 9. CDR3 DNA: TGTGCCAGCAGTCCGGGGACAGGGATGAGGGAGCAGTACTTC. It specifies CASSPGTGMREQYF.

This chain uses TRBV2 with TRBJ2-1, with TRBD1 matching 7 bases. V was clipped by 7 bases and J by 0 bases; unmatched bases: 6. The CDR3 is 15 residues long. The germline V gene encodes CDR1 SNHLY and CDR2 FYNNEI. The CDR3 sequence is CASILDRVSYNEQFF. CDR3 coding DNA: TGTGCCAGCATTCTAGACAGGGTCTCCTACAATGAGCAGTTCTTC.

A remark on this clone: Other DNA sequences within the sample encode an identical CDR3. J is TRBJ2-7 and V is TRBV5-4, with D maybe TRBD1 (5 bases). This CDR3 has 12 amino acids. Per germline, CDR1 SGHNT and CDR2 YYREEE (reference sequence). The germline V and J ends were trimmed by 0 bases and 11 bases, with 12 bases remaining between them. CDR3 residues: CASSLDSLGEYF. The CDR3 nucleotides are TGTGCCAGCAGCTTGGACTCTTTAGGGGAGTACTTC. The full variable domain, rest sourced from reference TRBV5-4 and TRBJ2-7, is ETGVTQSPTHLIKTRGQQVTLRCSSQSGHNTVSWYQQALGQGPQFIFQYYREEENGRGNFPPRFSGLQFPNYSSELNVNALELDDSALYLCASSLDSLGEYFGPGTRLTVT.